This T cell receptor beta chain is from a study of T cells after yellow fever vaccination. Trimming removed 4 bases from V and 5 bases from J, with 14 bases in between. The length of the CDR3 is 15 residues. Per the germline V gene, CDR1 is LGHNA and CDR2 is YSLEER. MiXCR, run by TCRdb on the 5' RACE reads, gives a single entry per CDR3 protein. The sample has under 550,000 distinct CDR3 sequences; around a fifth are singletons. The specimen comprised PBMCs, sampled roughly 20 days after the first yellow fever vaccination. This receptor was obtained from a young man who received the YFV17D yellow fever vaccine. This sequence joins TRBV4-3 and TRBJ2-2; maybe TRBD2 (6 bases). This CDR3 is CASSPQRVGTGELFF. DNA for the CDR3: TGCGCCAGCAGCCCCCAGCGGGTTGGGACCGGGGAGCTGTTTTTT.